These T cell receptor beta chains were read from a single sample in a study of regulatory T cells in long-lasting Graves disease. Each CDR3 protein gets one entry after TCRdb re-called the multiplex PCR reads with MiXCR. Of some 400,000 distinct CDR3 sequences listed, around 14% are singletons. In addition, the sample was reused for a study of T cells in Graves' hyperthyroidism and ophthalmopathy.

This specimen consisted of peripheral blood mononuclear cells (PBMCs), obtained at new diagnosis, from a patient treated with antithyroid drugs. The receptors stem from a woman between 25 and 40 years old with Graves disease. The CDR3 runs from the conserved cysteine through the conserved F or W. D genes are given only for firm matches. The size of a clone is reported for some rows only, either as once, few or many, or as a class for expanded clones.

j_gene: TRBJ2-4
d_gene: .
v_gene: TRBV18
abundance: .
CDR3aa: CASSPGKGRAKNIQYF
CDR3nt: TGTGCCAGCTCACCCGGCAAGGGAAGGGCCAAAAACATTCAGTACTTC

j_gene: TRBJ1-1
d_gene: .
v_gene: TRBV5-1
abundance: many
CDR3aa: CASSVTGLGNTEAFF
CDR3nt: TGCGCCAGCAGCGTAACGGGGCTGGGGAACACTGAAGCTTTCTTT

j_gene: TRBJ1-5
d_gene: .
v_gene: TRBV24-1
abundance: few
CDR3aa: CATTHREGQPQHF
CDR3nt: TGTGCCACAACTCACAGGGAGGGTCAGCCCCAGCATTTT

j_gene: TRBJ2-7
d_gene: .
v_gene: TRBV3-1
abundance: few
CDR3aa: CASSQERAYEQYF
CDR3nt: TGTGCCAGCAGCCAAGAGAGGGCCTACGAGCAGTACTTC

j_gene: TRBJ2-5
d_gene: .
v_gene: TRBV28
abundance: many
CDR3aa: CASNREFGETQYF
CDR3nt: TGTGCCAGCAACCGGGAGTTCGGAGAGACCCAGTACTTC

j_gene: TRBJ2-5
d_gene: TRBD2
v_gene: TRBV11-2
abundance: .
CDR3aa: CASSFSSGRQETQYF
CDR3nt: TGTGCCAGCAGCTTCTCTAGCGGGAGGCAAGAGACCCAGTACTTC

j_gene: TRBJ2-1
d_gene: .
v_gene: TRBV7-8
abundance: .
CDR3aa: CASSIAGIYEQFF
CDR3nt: TGTGCCAGCAGTATTGCGGGGATTTACGAGCAGTTCTTC

j_gene: TRBJ2-2
d_gene: .
v_gene: TRBV7-3
abundance: many
CDR3aa: CASSATGELFF
CDR3nt: TGTGCCAGCAGTGCCACCGGGGAGCTGTTTTTT

j_gene: TRBJ2-1
d_gene: .
v_gene: TRBV20-1
abundance: .
CDR3aa: CSAREARQGEQFF
CDR3nt: TGCAGTGCTAGAGAAGCGCGTCAGGGTGAGCAGTTCTTC

j_gene: TRBJ2-2
d_gene: TRBD2
v_gene: TRBV3-1
abundance: many
CDR3aa: CASSQEWTSPGELFF
CDR3nt: TGTGCCAGCAGCCAAGAGTGGACTAGCCCCGGGGAGCTGTTTTTT

j_gene: TRBJ1-1
d_gene: TRBD1
v_gene: TRBV29-1
abundance: many
CDR3aa: CSVRDRGYTEAFF
CDR3nt: TGCAGCGTTCGGGACAGGGGATACACTGAAGCTTTCTTT

j_gene: TRBJ2-7
d_gene: .
v_gene: TRBV10-3
abundance: .
CDR3aa: CAISPGQGYEQYF
CDR3nt: TGTGCCATCAGTCCGGGACAAGGCTACGAGCAGTACTTC

j_gene: TRBJ2-1
d_gene: .
v_gene: TRBV20-1
abundance: .
CDR3aa: CSARLAIYEQFF
CDR3nt: TGCAGTGCTAGACTAGCGATATACGAGCAGTTCTTC

j_gene: TRBJ1-1
d_gene: .
v_gene: TRBV4-1
abundance: many
CDR3aa: CASSHAVPGLQNTEAFF
CDR3nt: TGCGCCAGCAGCCATGCCGTTCCGGGACTCCAGAACACTGAAGCTTTCTTT

j_gene: TRBJ2-1
d_gene: TRBD2
v_gene: TRBV14
abundance: few
CDR3aa: CASSQFKTSGRAPRENEQFF
CDR3nt: TGTGCCAGCAGCCAATTCAAGACTAGCGGGAGGGCCCCCAGGGAGAATGAGCAGTTCTTC

j_gene: TRBJ2-7
d_gene: TRBD2
v_gene: TRBV11-3
abundance: many
CDR3aa: CASSFAAGGPYEQYF
CDR3nt: TGTGCCAGCAGCTTTGCGGCGGGAGGGCCCTACGAGCAGTACTTC

j_gene: TRBJ1-5
d_gene: .
v_gene: TRBV19
abundance: many
CDR3aa: CASTDAPYSNQPQHF
CDR3nt: TGTGCCAGTACCGACGCCCCATATAGCAATCAGCCCCAGCATTTT

j_gene: TRBJ1-4
d_gene: TRBD1
v_gene: TRBV7-9
abundance: .
CDR3aa: CASSPAGGATNEKLFF
CDR3nt: TGTGCCAGCAGCCCCGCAGGGGGGGCAACTAATGAAAAACTGTTTTTT

j_gene: TRBJ2-7
d_gene: TRBD2
v_gene: TRBV27
abundance: many
CDR3aa: CASSLSAGVEFEQYF
CDR3nt: TGTGCCAGCAGTTTATCAGCGGGAGTTGAATTCGAGCAGTACTTC

j_gene: TRBJ2-5
d_gene: TRBD2
v_gene: TRBV11-2
abundance: .
CDR3aa: CASSLDWLAGGGGETQYF
CDR3nt: TGTGCCAGCAGCTTAGATTGGTTAGCGGGAGGGGGTGGAGAGACCCAGTACTTC

j_gene: TRBJ2-1
d_gene: TRBD1
v_gene: TRBV28
abundance: many
CDR3aa: CASSSAGTGPLNEQFF
CDR3nt: TGTGCCAGCAGCTCTGCCGGGACAGGGCCACTCAATGAGCAGTTCTTC

j_gene: TRBJ2-3
d_gene: TRBD2
v_gene: TRBV12-3/TRBV12-4
abundance: .
CDR3aa: CASSLEAGADTQYF
CDR3nt: TGTGCCAGCAGTTTAGAAGCGGGAGCAGATACGCAGTATTTT

j_gene: TRBJ2-7
d_gene: TRBD2
v_gene: TRBV28
abundance: many
CDR3aa: CASSSRASGSIYEQYF
CDR3nt: TGTGCCAGCAGTTCCCGGGCGAGCGGGAGTATCTACGAGCAGTACTTC

j_gene: TRBJ2-1
d_gene: TRBD2
v_gene: TRBV19
abundance: .
CDR3aa: CASSNSGTHNEQFF
CDR3nt: TGTGCCAGTAGCAATAGCGGGACCCACAATGAGCAGTTCTTC

j_gene: TRBJ1-4
d_gene: TRBD1
v_gene: TRBV20-1
abundance: many
CDR3aa: CGQGTNEKLFF
CDR3nt: TGTGGACAGGGAACTAATGAAAAACTGTTTTTT

j_gene: TRBJ2-5
d_gene: TRBD1
v_gene: TRBV9
abundance: .
CDR3aa: CASSLSGTGVETQYF
CDR3nt: TGTGCCAGCAGCCTCTCCGGGACAGGGGTAGAGACCCAGTACTTC

j_gene: TRBJ2-7
d_gene: TRBD1
v_gene: TRBV5-1
abundance: many
CDR3aa: CASSLPTGESEQYF
CDR3nt: TGCGCCAGCAGCTTGCCTACAGGGGAGAGCGAGCAGTACTTC

j_gene: TRBJ2-1
d_gene: .
v_gene: TRBV14
abundance: many
CDR3aa: CASSQRTSYNEQFF
CDR3nt: TGTGCCAGCAGTCAGCGGACCTCGTACAATGAGCAGTTCTTC

j_gene: TRBJ2-4
d_gene: TRBD1
v_gene: TRBV7-9
abundance: many
CDR3aa: CASSLPTTGTGESKNIQYF
CDR3nt: TGTGCCAGCAGCTTACCAACCACCGGGACAGGGGAATCCAAAAACATTCAGTACTTC

j_gene: TRBJ2-7
d_gene: .
v_gene: TRBV20-1
abundance: few
CDR3aa: CSAPRGQARRFSSYEQYF
CDR3nt: TGCAGTGCACCGCGGGGACAAGCCAGACGGTTTTCATCCTACGAGCAGTACTTC

j_gene: TRBJ2-1
d_gene: .
v_gene: TRBV4-1
abundance: .
CDR3aa: CASSSGRLRDGHLHFNEQFF
CDR3nt: TGCGCCAGCAGCAGCGGTCGACTCCGGGACGGACACCTCCATTTCAATGAGCAGTTCTTC

j_gene: TRBJ2-3
d_gene: TRBD2
v_gene: TRBV24-1
abundance: many
CDR3aa: CATSDSSGRRTDTQYF
CDR3nt: TGTGCCACCAGTGACTCAAGCGGGAGGAGGACAGATACGCAGTATTTT

j_gene: TRBJ2-2
d_gene: .
v_gene: TRBV5-1
abundance: .
CDR3aa: CASSSSGLTGELFF
CDR3nt: TGCGCCAGCAGCTCGAGCGGCCTCACCGGGGAGCTGTTTTTT

j_gene: TRBJ2-1
d_gene: TRBD1
v_gene: TRBV6-1
abundance: many
CDR3aa: CASTQGQVAYNEQFF
CDR3nt: TGTGCCAGCACCCAGGGACAGGTCGCCTACAATGAGCAGTTCTTC

j_gene: TRBJ2-1
d_gene: TRBD2
v_gene: TRBV24-1
abundance: .
CDR3aa: CATSEASRLAEEGEQFF
CDR3nt: TGTGCCACCAGTGAAGCCTCGAGACTAGCGGAGGAGGGTGAGCAGTTCTTC

j_gene: TRBJ2-7
d_gene: TRBD1
v_gene: TRBV18
abundance: many
CDR3aa: CASSSSGTGSYEQYF
CDR3nt: TGTGCCAGCTCATCTTCCGGGACAGGCTCCTACGAGCAGTACTTC

j_gene: TRBJ2-3
d_gene: TRBD2
v_gene: TRBV12-3/TRBV12-4
abundance: many
CDR3aa: CASSLRREGTDTQYF
CDR3nt: TGTGCCAGCAGTTTAAGACGGGAGGGGACAGATACGCAGTATTTT

j_gene: TRBJ2-1
d_gene: TRBD2
v_gene: TRBV11-2
abundance: many
CDR3aa: CASSSSSGRASYNEQFF
CDR3nt: TGTGCCAGCAGCTCCTCTAGCGGGAGGGCCTCCTACAATGAGCAGTTCTTC

j_gene: TRBJ1-1
d_gene: .
v_gene: TRBV10-1
abundance: .
CDR3aa: CASSAPENTEAFF
CDR3nt: TGCGCCAGCAGTGCGCCGGAAAACACTGAAGCTTTCTTT

j_gene: TRBJ1-5
d_gene: .
v_gene: TRBV6-5
abundance: few
CDR3aa: CASSYRPKRAQHF
CDR3nt: TGTGCCAGCAGTTACAGACCTAAAAGGGCCCAGCATTTT

j_gene: TRBJ2-7
d_gene: .
v_gene: TRBV3-1
abundance: many
CDR3aa: CASSPTGTYEQYF
CDR3nt: TGTGCCAGCAGCCCCACGGGGACCTACGAGCAGTACTTC

j_gene: TRBJ2-1
d_gene: .
v_gene: TRBV6-2/TRBV6-3
abundance: .
CDR3aa: CASSYSPKYEQFF
CDR3nt: TGTGCCAGCAGTTACTCTCCTAAATACGAGCAGTTCTTC

j_gene: TRBJ1-1
d_gene: .
v_gene: TRBV27
abundance: many
CDR3aa: CASSSAGLNTEAFF
CDR3nt: TGTGCCAGCAGCTCAGCAGGGTTGAACACTGAAGCTTTCTTT

j_gene: TRBJ1-1
d_gene: .
v_gene: TRBV12-3/TRBV12-4
abundance: many
CDR3aa: CASSLGSGGTEAFF
CDR3nt: TGTGCCAGCAGTTTGGGCTCCGGCGGCACTGAAGCTTTCTTT

j_gene: TRBJ1-1
d_gene: .
v_gene: TRBV6-2/TRBV6-3
abundance: few
CDR3aa: CASSYGGGLAFF
CDR3nt: TGTGCCAGCAGTTACGGCGGAGGCTTAGCTTTCTTT

j_gene: TRBJ1-5
d_gene: TRBD1
v_gene: TRBV12-3/TRBV12-4
abundance: many
CDR3aa: CASRPNRGEQPQHF
CDR3nt: TGTGCCAGCAGACCCAACAGGGGGGAACAGCCCCAGCATTTT

j_gene: TRBJ1-5
d_gene: .
v_gene: TRBV30
abundance: many
CDR3aa: CAWSAGSDQPQHF
CDR3nt: TGTGCCTGGAGTGCTGGGTCTGACCAGCCCCAGCATTTT

j_gene: TRBJ2-3
d_gene: TRBD2
v_gene: TRBV7-6
abundance: many
CDR3aa: CASSTQKLAGRDTQYF
CDR3nt: TGTGCCAGCAGCACTCAAAAACTAGCGGGAAGAGATACGCAGTATTTT

j_gene: TRBJ2-7
d_gene: TRBD1
v_gene: TRBV29-1
abundance: few
CDR3aa: CSVVRQGSYEQYF
CDR3nt: TGCAGCGTTGTAAGACAGGGATCCTACGAGCAGTACTTC

j_gene: TRBJ1-2
d_gene: .
v_gene: TRBV24-1
abundance: few
CDR3aa: CATSGGEGNGYTF
CDR3nt: TGTGCCACCAGTGGGGGGGAAGGAAATGGCTACACCTTC

j_gene: TRBJ2-1
d_gene: .
v_gene: TRBV11-2
abundance: many
CDR3aa: CASSLAPDRLGEQFF
CDR3nt: TGTGCCAGCAGCTTAGCCCCCGACAGGCTCGGGGAGCAGTTCTTC

j_gene: TRBJ2-1
d_gene: TRBD2
v_gene: TRBV5-6
abundance: few
CDR3aa: CASSLEGRGSYNEQFF
CDR3nt: TGTGCCAGCAGCTTGGAAGGGAGGGGCTCCTACAATGAGCAGTTCTTC

j_gene: TRBJ2-3
d_gene: TRBD2
v_gene: TRBV11-3
abundance: few
CDR3aa: CASSFGTGTSGSRDTQYF
CDR3nt: TGTGCCAGCAGCTTCGGAACCGGGACTAGCGGGAGTCGTGATACGCAGTATTTT

j_gene: TRBJ1-5
d_gene: .
v_gene: TRBV15
abundance: few
CDR3aa: CATSRVPAPNQPQHF
CDR3nt: TGTGCCACCAGCAGAGTTCCCGCCCCCAATCAGCCCCAGCATTTT

j_gene: TRBJ2-1
d_gene: TRBD2
v_gene: TRBV5-5
abundance: few
CDR3aa: CASSLIAGASEQFF
CDR3nt: TGTGCCAGCAGCTTGATAGCGGGAGCCTCTGAGCAGTTCTTC

j_gene: TRBJ1-4
d_gene: .
v_gene: TRBV11-2
abundance: many
CDR3aa: CASSLRRGDEKLFF
CDR3nt: TGTGCCAGCAGCTTACGCAGGGGCGACGAAAAACTGTTTTTT

j_gene: TRBJ2-7
d_gene: .
v_gene: TRBV2
abundance: many
CDR3aa: CASSVGSSYEQYF
CDR3nt: TGTGCCAGCAGTGTTGGCAGTTCCTACGAGCAGTACTTC

j_gene: TRBJ2-1
d_gene: .
v_gene: TRBV5-1
abundance: many
CDR3aa: CASSFRSPQHEQFF
CDR3nt: TGCGCCAGCAGCTTCCGGAGCCCTCAACATGAGCAGTTCTTC

j_gene: TRBJ2-7
d_gene: .
v_gene: TRBV10-1
abundance: many
CDR3aa: CASSETSPGDEQYF
CDR3nt: TGCGCCAGCAGTGAGACGTCGCCCGGGGACGAGCAGTACTTC

j_gene: TRBJ2-2
d_gene: TRBD2
v_gene: TRBV9
abundance: .
CDR3aa: CASSVAPGTSGSYTGELFF
CDR3nt: TGTGCCAGCAGCGTAGCACCCGGGACTAGCGGGAGCTACACCGGGGAGCTGTTTTTT